One sample yielded the 5 T cell receptor beta chains listed below, sequenced in a study of early T cells in non-severe SARS-CoV-2 infection. In TCRdb, the 5' RACE reads were re-called with MiXCR into one record per CDR3 protein. The sample includes roughly 61,000 distinct CDR3 sequences, about 10% seen only once; the top ten take about 1.7%. Sequencing used whole blood. The receptors shown here come from an adult who was a healthcare worker with PCR-confirmed SARS-CoV-2 infection or an uninfected control (not recorded which).

The chain couples TRBV6-5 to TRBJ1-2; unclear D gene. Trimming took 5 bases from V and 4 from J, leaving 20 bases between them. This CDR3 is built from 16 residues. The germline V gene has CDR1 MNHEY and CDR2 SVGAGI. The CDR3 loop is CASSRDIFTTSYGYTF. The CDR3 DNA sequence: TGTGCCAGCAGTCGAGACATCTTTACTACTTCCTATGGCTACACCTTC.

The V gene is TRBV18, the J gene TRBJ2-1; D possibly corresponds to TRBD2 (7 bases). Per the germline V gene, CDR1 is KGHSH and CDR2 is LQKENI. This CDR3 has 15 residues. V was clipped by 3 bases and J by 6 bases, with 15 bases between them. The CDR3 DNA reads as TGTGCCAGCTCACCCGGGACAAGGGGGGGCAATGAGCAGTTCTTC. The encoded protein is CASSPGTRGGNEQFF.

This clonotype has a count of ten or more. This chain uses TRBV6-1 with TRBJ1-2; possible D gene TRBD1, 5 bases. V lost 1 base to trimming and J lost 8 bases, with 17 bases between them. CDR3 length: 15 residues. The V gene's germline CDR1 is MNHNS and CDR2 SASEGT. This chain's CDR3 is CASSEVVGQGYGYTF. The CDR3 DNA sequence: TGTGCCAGCAGTGAAGTGGTAGGGCAGGGCTACGGCTACACCTTC.

This clonotype was observed many times. The J gene is TRBJ1-4, the V gene TRBV2, with D uncertain. There are 16 residues in the CDR3. Germline V gene sequence: CDR1 SNHLY, CDR2 FYNNEI. Trimming took off 2 bases at V and 4 bases at J, with 14 bases between the two ends. This CDR3 reads CASSETLGGGNEKLFF. CDR3 coding DNA: TGTGCCAGCAGTGAAACCCTGGGAGGCGGTAATGAAAAACTGTTTTTT. The variable domain in full, completed from reference TRBV2 and TRBJ1-4, reads EPEVTQTPSHQVTQMGQEVILRCVPISNHLYFYWYRQILGQKVEFLVSFYNNEISEKSEIFDDQFSVERPDGSNFTLKIRSTKLEDSAMYFCASSETLGGGNEKLFFGSGTQLSVL.

The chain combines TRBV6-2 or TRBV6-3 with TRBJ1-1, with TRBD1 as a possible D gene (6 bases). Trimming removed 5 bases at V and 4 bases at J, with 11 bases between. Per germline, CDR1 MNHEY and CDR2 SVGEGT. The CDR3 length is 13 residues. Written as DNA, the CDR3 is TGTGCCAGCAGTCTTCAGGGGCGCACTGAAGCTTTCTTT. This sequence encodes CASSLQGRTEAFF.